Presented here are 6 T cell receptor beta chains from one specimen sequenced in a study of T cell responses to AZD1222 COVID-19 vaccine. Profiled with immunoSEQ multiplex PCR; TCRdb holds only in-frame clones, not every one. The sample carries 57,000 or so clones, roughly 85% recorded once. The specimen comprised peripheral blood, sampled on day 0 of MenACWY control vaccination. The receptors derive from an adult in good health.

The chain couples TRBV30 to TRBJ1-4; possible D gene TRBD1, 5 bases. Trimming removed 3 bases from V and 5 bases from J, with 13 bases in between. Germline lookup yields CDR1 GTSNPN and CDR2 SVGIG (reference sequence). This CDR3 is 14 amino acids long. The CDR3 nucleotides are TGTGCCTGGAGCCTCGGGGCCCGCAATGAAAAACTGTTTTTT. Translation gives CAWSLGARNEKLFF.

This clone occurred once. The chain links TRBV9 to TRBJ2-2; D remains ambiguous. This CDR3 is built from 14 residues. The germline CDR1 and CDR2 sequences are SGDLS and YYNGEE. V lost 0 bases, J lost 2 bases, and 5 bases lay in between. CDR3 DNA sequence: TGTGCCAGCAGCGTAGCCCTCAACACCGGGGAGCTGTTTTTT. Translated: CASSVALNTGELFF.

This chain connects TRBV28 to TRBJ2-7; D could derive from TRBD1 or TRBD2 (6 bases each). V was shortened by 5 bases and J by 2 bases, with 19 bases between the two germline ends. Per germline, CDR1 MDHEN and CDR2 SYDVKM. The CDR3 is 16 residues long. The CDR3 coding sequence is TGTGCCAGCAGTCCCCATGGGGGGCTAATAACCTACGAGCAGTACTTC. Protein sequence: CASSPHGGLITYEQYF.

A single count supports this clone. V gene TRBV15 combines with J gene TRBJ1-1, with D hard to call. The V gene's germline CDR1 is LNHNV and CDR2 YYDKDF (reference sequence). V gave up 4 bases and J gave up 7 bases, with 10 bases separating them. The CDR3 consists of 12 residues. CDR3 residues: CATSNLLNEAFF. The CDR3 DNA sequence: TGTGCCACCAGCAATCTGTTGAATGAAGCTTTCTTT.

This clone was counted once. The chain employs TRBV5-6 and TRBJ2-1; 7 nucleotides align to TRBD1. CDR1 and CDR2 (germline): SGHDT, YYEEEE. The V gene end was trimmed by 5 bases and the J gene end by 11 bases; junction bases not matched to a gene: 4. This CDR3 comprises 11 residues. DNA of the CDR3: TGTGCCAGCAGTCAGGGGGAGAAGCAGTTCTTC. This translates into CASSQGEKQFF.

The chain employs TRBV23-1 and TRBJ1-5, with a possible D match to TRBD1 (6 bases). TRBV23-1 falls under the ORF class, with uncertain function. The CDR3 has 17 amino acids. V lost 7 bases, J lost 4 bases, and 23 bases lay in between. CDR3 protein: CASTQGGNPAINQPQHF. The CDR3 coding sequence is TGCGCCAGCACCCAAGGGGGTAATCCGGCCATAAATCAGCCCCAGCATTTT.